The rows below give T cell receptor beta chains drawn from one sample of a study of CD8 T cells in Susac syndrome. One entry per CDR3 protein results from TCRdb running MiXCR on the immunoSEQ multiplex PCR reads. The table records 110,000 or so distinct CDR3 sequences, under 95% of them present only once. The sample comprised CD8+ T cells from PBMCs. These receptors all stem from a human donor in good health. Each CDR3 is given with its conserved first and last residue. The D gene is left open where the match is weak.

J	V	D	CDR3	DNA
TRBJ2-1	TRBV3-1	TRBD2	CASSQSSGLAGGDEQFF	TGTGCCAGCAGCCAAAGCTCGGGACTAGCGGGAGGGGATGAGCAGTTCTTC
TRBJ2-1	TRBV2	NA	CASSELGGASYNEQFF	TGTGCCAGCAGTGAATTGGGGGGAGCCTCCTACAATGAGCAGTTCTTC
TRBJ2-5	TRBV20-1	TRBD1	CSARTGGEETQYF	TGCAGTGCTAGAACAGGGGGCGAGGAGACCCAGTACTTC
TRBJ1-3	TRBV9	TRBD1	CASSARGAYGSGNTIYF	TGTGCCAGCAGCGCCAGGGGGGCATACGGCTCTGGAAACACCATATATTTT
TRBJ2-1	TRBV24-1	NA	CATSDPNSYNEQFF	TGTGCCACCAGTGACCCTAACTCCTACAATGAGCAGTTCTTC
TRBJ1-1	TRBV20-1	NA	CSARDTMNTEAFF	TGCAGTGCTAGGGACACAATGAACACTGAAGCTTTCTTT
TRBJ1-5	TRBV5-1	NA	CASSLGPGNHQPQHF	TGCGCCAGCAGCTTGGGGCCAGGGAACCATCAGCCCCAGCATTTT
TRBJ1-2	TRBV29-1	TRBD1	CSVAGTGDYGYTF	TGCAGCGTAGCCGGGACAGGGGACTATGGCTACACCTTC
TRBJ2-1	TRBV12-3/TRBV12-4	TRBD1	CASSSGTGAYNEQFF	TGTGCCAGCAGTTCCGGGACAGGAGCCTACAATGAGCAGTTCTTC
TRBJ2-1	TRBV20-1	NA	CSLWLAANEQFF	TGCAGTCTATGGTTAGCGGCAAATGAGCAGTTCTTC
TRBJ1-2	TRBV7-2	TRBD1	CASSSTGGLGYGYTF	TGTGCCAGCAGCTCCACAGGGGGCTTAGGGTATGGCTACACCTTC
TRBJ1-5	TRBV2	NA	CASTLRGSGQPQHF	TGTGCCAGCACCCTAAGGGGGTCCGGGCAGCCCCAGCATTTT
TRBJ2-5	TRBV29-1	NA	CSVEDVQTQYF	TGCAGCGTTGAAGATGTACAGACCCAGTACTTC
TRBJ2-1	TRBV14	TRBD2	CASSRFSGRAPNEQFF	TGTGCCAGCAGCCGCTTTAGCGGGAGGGCCCCCAATGAGCAGTTCTTC
TRBJ2-1	TRBV12-3/TRBV12-4	TRBD2	CASGPGTSGNNEQFF	TGTGCCAGCGGCCCTGGGACTAGCGGAAACAATGAGCAGTTCTTC
TRBJ2-1	TRBV5-1	NA	CASSGRTEGGFDEQFF	TGCGCCAGCAGCGGGAGGACAGAGGGGGGTTTCGATGAGCAGTTCTTC